These T cell receptor beta chains were read from a single sample in a study of blood T cell repertoires in COVID-19. Generated by immunoSEQ multiplex PCR, the TCRdb table keeps only in-frame clones and is missing some. The sample has 250,000 or so clones; around 89% are singletons. Sequenced sample: PBMCs or T cells enriched from blood (not recorded which). These receptors were collected from a man between 35 and 55 years old who had recovered from COVID-19. The CDR3 runs from the conserved cysteine through the conserved F or W. A D gene is named only where the DNA matches it firmly. Size tells how often a clone was seen (once, few, many) or the class of an expanded clone, and some rows leave it out.

>TRBD1|TRBV24-1|TRBJ2-5|-
TGTGCCACCAGTGACCCAGTTGGGACAGAACAAGAGACCCAGTACTTC
CATSDPVGTEQETQYF
>TRBD2|TRBV29-1|TRBJ2-1|once
TGCAGCGCCTCAGCGGGAGCCACCTACAATGAGCAGTTCTTC
CSASAGATYNEQFF
>TRBD2|TRBV30|TRBJ2-5|-
TGTGCCTGGACTAGCGGGCAAGAGACCCAGTACTTC
CAWTSGQETQYF
>-|TRBV7-9|TRBJ2-2|-
TGTGCCAGCAGCTTGACCCGGGATCTCCTGGGCGGGGAGCTGTTTTTT
CASSLTRDLLGGELFF
>-|TRBV7-9|TRBJ2-4|-
TGTGCCAGCAGCTTCGGAAACATTCAGTACTTC
CASSFGNIQYF
>-|TRBV5-5|TRBJ2-3|-
TGTGCCAGCAACGGAGGGATTTCCACAGATACGCAGTATTTT
CASNGGISTDTQYF
>-|TRBV6-5|TRBJ1-6|-
TGTGCCAGCAGCACTTGGACAGCCGATAATTCACCCCTCCACTTT
CASSTWTADNSPLHF
>TRBD1|TRBV5-6|TRBJ1-5|-
TGTGCCAGCAGCAAAGGGGACAGGGGGCATCAGCCCCAGCATTTT
CASSKGDRGHQPQHF
>TRBD2|TRBV5-1|TRBJ2-1|many
TGCGCCAGTTTAACCACTAGCGGGGGCTACAATGAGCAGTTCTTC
CASLTTSGGYNEQFF
>-|TRBV28|TRBJ1-1|-
TGTGCCAGCAGTCCCACAGGGTATTGGCCCAGGGACACTGAAGCTTTCTTT
CASSPTGYWPRDTEAFF
>-|TRBV9|TRBJ2-7|-
TGTGCCAGCAGCGTAGGAGGGAGTTTCCACGAGCAGTACTTC
CASSVGGSFHEQYF
>-|TRBV18|TRBJ2-4|-
TGTGCCAGCTCCCCCGGGGTACGAGGCCCTCTAGCCAAAAACATTCAGTACTTC
CASSPGVRGPLAKNIQYF
>-|TRBV19|TRBJ2-5|-
TGTGCCAGTAGTATCAACCCGACAGGGAGGTACCAAGAGACCCAGTACTTC
CASSINPTGRYQETQYF
>-|TRBV5-1|TRBJ1-3|once
TGCGCCTCCGGCGAGGCATTCTCTGGAAACACCATATATTTT
CASGEAFSGNTIYF
>-|TRBV2|TRBJ2-7|once
TGTGCCAGCAGTTTGGAGACCTACGAGCAGTACTTC
CASSLETYEQYF
>TRBD2|TRBV6-2/TRBV6-3|TRBJ2-5|few
TGTGCCAGCAGTCGGACTAGTCCTCGCCAAGAGACCCAGTACTTC
CASSRTSPRQETQYF
>-|TRBV21-1|TRBJ1-1|-
TGTGCCAGCAGCAAGGCGGGACAGGGGCCCTCCACTGAAGCTTTCTTT
CASSKAGQGPSTEAFF
>TRBD1|TRBV7-2|TRBJ1-5|-
TGTGCCAGCAGCGAGGGGGACAGGGTACCCCAGCCCCAGCATTTT
CASSEGDRVPQPQHF
>-|TRBV4-3|TRBJ1-2|-
TGCGCCAGCAGCCAAGAGGCAGACATTAACTATGGCTACACCTTC
CASSQEADINYGYTF
>-|TRBV7-2|TRBJ1-5|-
TGTGCCAGCAGCTCCGAGTTCGGTCGGCCCCAGCATTTT
CASSSEFGRPQHF
>TRBD1|TRBV7-7|TRBJ2-1|-
TGTGCCAGCAGCTCCACAGGGGGGCCTGCCAATGAGCAGTTCTTC
CASSSTGGPANEQFF
>-|TRBV7-7|TRBJ2-1|-
TGTGCTAGCAGCTTAGGGCTTAACAATGAGCAGTTCTTC
CASSLGLNNEQFF
>TRBD1|TRBV11-2|TRBJ1-1|-
TGTGCCAGCAGAAGACAGGGGTGGGGCACTGAAGCTTTCTTT
CASRRQGWGTEAFF
>TRBD1|TRBV5-1|TRBJ2-3|many
TGCGCCAGCAGATCGGACAGGGTTAGTACAGATACGCAGTATTTT
CASRSDRVSTDTQYF
>TRBD1|TRBV7-9|TRBJ1-1|-
TGTGCCAGCAGACGGGACAGGGAAGCTTTCTTT
CASRRDREAFF
>TRBD2|TRBV29-1|TRBJ2-7|once
TGCAGCGCTATAGCGGGAGAAGACTACGAGCAGTACTTC
CSAIAGEDYEQYF
>-|TRBV20-1|TRBJ2-3|-
TGCAGTGCTAGTTTTCGCGGAACCTACACAGATACGCAGTATTTT
CSASFRGTYTDTQYF
>TRBD2|TRBV5-4|TRBJ2-1|-
TGTGCCAGCAGCTCACAACTAGCGGGGGTCGGGAATGAGCAGTTCTTC
CASSSQLAGVGNEQFF
>-|TRBV9|TRBJ2-1|-
TGTGCCAGCAGCGTAGTGTTAGGGGCGAATGAGCAGTTCTTC
CASSVVLGANEQFF
>TRBD1|TRBV28|TRBJ1-2|-
TGTGCCACCAGTTCAGTGGGCGGGACAGGGGGCGTTGGCTACACCTTC
CATSSVGGTGGVGYTF
>TRBD1|TRBV19|TRBJ2-7|-
TGTGCCAGTCTTGGACAGGGTCGGTACGAGCAGTACTTC
CASLGQGRYEQYF
>-|TRBV7-9|TRBJ2-5|many
TGTGCCAGCAGCTTAAGATACAGGGAAGAGACCCAGTACTTC
CASSLRYREETQYF
>-|TRBV28|TRBJ1-4|-
TGTGCCAGCCGGGGGGTGGGTGAAAAACTGTTTTTT
CASRGVGEKLFF
>TRBD1|TRBV7-3|TRBJ2-6|-
TGTGCCAGCAGCTTCACAGGGGGCTCCCTTTACTCTGGGGCCAACGTCCTGACTTTC
CASSFTGGSLYSGANVLTF